The clone carrying this T cell receptor beta chain has at least ten counts. Its antigen is not known. This sample is part of a study of breast tumors, draining lymph nodes, adjacent tissues. Broader study findings: Tumors had less TCR diversity than lymph nodes, more than nontumor tissue. Luminal-like breast cancer showed significantly higher tumor–nontumor repertoire similarity than basal-like. The data were judged consistent with most tumor T cells coming from lymph node and expanding in tumor. Data only fit, rather than demonstrated, lymph node origin of most tumor T cells.

MiXCR, applied by TCRdb to the multiplex PCR reads, yields one record per CDR3 protein. The sample holds more than 15,000 distinct CDR3 sequences, 55% to 75% seen once. The CDR3 consists of 15 residues. V lost 5 bases and J 0 bases, leaving 11 bases between the germline ends. The germline CDR1 and CDR2 sequences are SNHLY and FYNNEI. This clonotype was sampled from a female donor with breast cancer. Some clones in this sample may be carry-over from other donors' samples. The chain is built from TRBV2 and TRBJ1-3; possible D gene TRBD1, 5 bases. Sample: tumor-adjacent breast tissue. The CDR3 DNA reads as TGTGCCAGCAGTTTAGACAGTTACTCTGGAAACACCATATATTTT. Protein sequence: CASSLDSYSGNTIYF.